The rows below give T cell receptor beta chains drawn from one sample of a study of shared clonotypes between healthy human individuals. Here immunoSEQ multiplex PCR was the method, and the copy in TCRdb shows in-frame clones only, minus some. Of 2 million to 2.5 million clones in the sample, around 93% were seen once. The sample consisted of naive CD8+ T cells from PBMCs. The receptors come from a man aged 18 to 29 in good health. Some clones in this sample may be carry-over from other donors' samples. Both conserved end residues are part of each CDR3. Each record gives: CDR3 DNA, CDR3 protein, clone size, CDR3 length, V gene, J gene, D gene. The D gene is left open where the match is weak. The size of a clone is reported for some rows only, either as once, few or many, or as a class for expanded clones.

DNA: TGTGCCAGCAGTTTTTTTCACACCGCCGGGGCCAACGTCCTGACTTTC
CDR3: CASSFFHTAGANVLTF
size: -
length: 16
V: TRBV27
J: TRBJ2-6
D: -

DNA: TGTGCCTGGAGTCGGGGCGCTGAAGCTTTCTTT
CDR3: CAWSRGAEAFF
size: few
length: 11
V: TRBV30
J: TRBJ1-1
D: -

DNA: TGCGCCAGCAGCCAAGATAGGGGGATCGGCAATCAGCCCCAGCATTTT
CDR3: CASSQDRGIGNQPQHF
size: -
length: 16
V: TRBV4-1
J: TRBJ1-5
D: -

DNA: TGCGCCAGCAGCTTGGTATCCTCGGGTGAGCAGTACTTC
CDR3: CASSLVSSGEQYF
size: -
length: 13
V: TRBV5-1
J: TRBJ2-7
D: -

DNA: TGTGCCAGCAGCGCCGACAGATTAAGCTCCTACAATGAGCAGTTCTTC
CDR3: CASSADRLSSYNEQFF
size: -
length: 16
V: TRBV2
J: TRBJ2-1
D: -

DNA: TGTGCCAGCAGCTCCTACCCCCCTGGGGCCCTATCTGGAAACACCATATATTTT
CDR3: CASSSYPPGALSGNTIYF
size: -
length: 18
V: TRBV11-2
J: TRBJ1-3
D: -

DNA: TGTGCCAGCAGCACAACAGAAAACTATGGCTACACCTTC
CDR3: CASSTTENYGYTF
size: -
length: 13
V: TRBV21-1
J: TRBJ1-2
D: -

DNA: TGTGCCAGCAGCTTGGACGGATTTGAGGCTAATGAAAAACTGTTTTTT
CDR3: CASSLDGFEANEKLFF
size: -
length: 16
V: TRBV5-4
J: TRBJ1-4
D: -

DNA: TGTGCCAGCAGTGAACCTCCGCTAGCTGAGCAGTTCTTC
CDR3: CASSEPPLAEQFF
size: few
length: 13
V: TRBV25-1
J: TRBJ2-1
D: -

DNA: TGTGCCAGCAGAGAACGACCGGGATATATACTGTTTTTT
CDR3: CASRERPGYILFF
size: -
length: 13
V: TRBV28
J: TRBJ1-4
D: -

DNA: TGTGCCAGCAGCGACACCGGGACAGGGGCTGGAAACACCATATATTTT
CDR3: CASSDTGTGAGNTIYF
size: -
length: 16
V: TRBV7-8
J: TRBJ1-3
D: TRBD1

DNA: TGTGCCAGCAGCTTAGGGACGGACAGGACCTACAATGAGCAGTTCTTC
CDR3: CASSLGTDRTYNEQFF
size: -
length: 16
V: TRBV11-2
J: TRBJ2-1
D: TRBD1

DNA: TGTGCCAGCAGTCGCGATGGGCACTCAAACACCGGGGAGCTGTTTTTT
CDR3: CASSRDGHSNTGELFF
size: -
length: 16
V: TRBV11-3
J: TRBJ2-2
D: -

DNA: TGTGCCAGCAGCTTAGAAGCGGGAGGATACGAGCAGTACTTC
CDR3: CASSLEAGGYEQYF
size: -
length: 14
V: TRBV11-2
J: TRBJ2-7
D: TRBD2

DNA: TGTGCCAGCAGCTTTCGGGCAGGGGGCTACGAGCAGTACTTC
CDR3: CASSFRAGGYEQYF
size: few
length: 14
V: TRBV7-9
J: TRBJ2-7
D: TRBD1

DNA: TGTGCCAGCAGCACAGTGGGAGAACAGCCCCAGCATTTT
CDR3: CASSTVGEQPQHF
size: -
length: 13
V: TRBV27
J: TRBJ1-5
D: -

DNA: TGTGCCAGCAGCTTGGTCGGGACAGGGGCGGTTGGCGACACTGAAGCTTTCTTT
CDR3: CASSLVGTGAVGDTEAFF
size: -
length: 18
V: TRBV5-6
J: TRBJ1-1
D: TRBD1

DNA: TGTGCCAGCAGCTTAGTAGGAAACACCATATATTTT
CDR3: CASSLVGNTIYF
size: -
length: 12
V: TRBV7-2
J: TRBJ1-3
D: -

DNA: TGTGCCAGCAGTTTCGGTGAGACCTATGGCTACACCTTC
CDR3: CASSFGETYGYTF
size: -
length: 13
V: TRBV27
J: TRBJ1-2
D: -

DNA: TGTGCCAGCAGTTGGACAGGGCACTCTGGAAACACCATATATTTT
CDR3: CASSWTGHSGNTIYF
size: -
length: 15
V: TRBV27
J: TRBJ1-3
D: TRBD1

DNA: TGTGCCAGCAGCCTAGGGACTAGCCCAGTGGGCGAGCAGTTCTTC
CDR3: CASSLGTSPVGEQFF
size: -
length: 15
V: TRBV27
J: TRBJ2-1
D: TRBD2

DNA: TGTGCCAGCAGTGGCAGGGACAGTAATGGCTACACCTTC
CDR3: CASSGRDSNGYTF
size: once
length: 13
V: TRBV6-4
J: TRBJ1-2
D: TRBD1

DNA: TGTGCCAGCTCACCAGAAAGTGGGTTCCTTAGAGGGGAGCAGTACTTC
CDR3: CASSPESGFLRGEQYF
size: -
length: 16
V: TRBV18
J: TRBJ2-7
D: -

DNA: TGTGCCAGTAGTCTCCCGGGACAGGAGGTCGGGGAAGCTTTCTTT
CDR3: CASSLPGQEVGEAFF
size: -
length: 15
V: TRBV19
J: TRBJ1-1
D: TRBD1

DNA: TGTGCCTGGAGTGTACGGGCTGCACCTAGCACAGATACGCAGTATTTT
CDR3: CAWSVRAAPSTDTQYF
size: -
length: 16
V: TRBV30
J: TRBJ2-3
D: -